This TCR beta chain was found in a study of cytomegalovirus exposure and HLA in healthy donors. General observations from the study: Researchers catalogued approximately 170 TCR beta chains as cytomegalovirus-associated. Clusters of TCRs from the first cohort tended to co-occur in the 120 or so validation repertoires (as a later analysis found).

A note on this clone: Its matching antigen is unknown.

V trimming: 2 bases; J trimming: 5 bases; junction bases outside the gene matches: 10. Per germline, CDR1 ENHRY and CDR2 SYGVKD. The CDR3 runs 16 residues. Clones were sequenced by immunoSEQ multiplex PCR, and TCRdb holds only the in-frame ones, with some missing. This sample has 160,000 or so clones; around 89% occur once, and the top ten carry 2.5% to 3%. The sequencing sample was made of PBMCs. This clonotype originated in a man aged 18 to 29 in good health and CMV-seronegative. This rearrangement joins TRBV10-3 to TRBJ2-7; 9 bases line up with TRBD2. CDR3 bases: TGTGCCATCAGTGAGGTCTTTGGACTAGCGTTAAACGAGCAGTACTTC. Translating gives CAISEVFGLALNEQYF.